This paragraph covers one T cell receptor (beta chain) sequence. Its specificity is unknown. The RNA input was about 0.5 to 1 ug, and it was reverse transcribed with random hexamers. By means of immunoSEQ multiplex PCR, TCR beta CDR3 spanning 54 Vbeta and 13 Jbeta underwent amplification. TCRdb re-called the immunoSEQ multiplex PCR reads with MiXCR, one entry per CDR3 protein. The table has 75,000 to 100,000 distinct CDR3 sequences, around 94% seen once. Germline lookup yields CDR1 KGHDR and CDR2 SFDVKD. The trim removed 9 bases at V and 1 base at J, leaving 10 bases unmatched. The CDR3 is 15 residues long. This record comes from a study of CD8 T cells in Susac syndrome. Study results and limitations: Individuals included in the TCR sequencing and HLA analysis were acknowledged by the study to be relatively few in number.

The material sequenced was CD8+ T cells from PBMCs. The J gene is TRBJ2-7, the V gene TRBV24-1; the match to TRBD1 covers 8 bases. The source of this sequence is a human donor with Susac syndrome. The CDR3 here is CATEEARTGSYEQYF. CDR3 bases: TGTGCCACCGAGGAGGCCAGGACAGGGTCCTACGAGCAGTACTTC.